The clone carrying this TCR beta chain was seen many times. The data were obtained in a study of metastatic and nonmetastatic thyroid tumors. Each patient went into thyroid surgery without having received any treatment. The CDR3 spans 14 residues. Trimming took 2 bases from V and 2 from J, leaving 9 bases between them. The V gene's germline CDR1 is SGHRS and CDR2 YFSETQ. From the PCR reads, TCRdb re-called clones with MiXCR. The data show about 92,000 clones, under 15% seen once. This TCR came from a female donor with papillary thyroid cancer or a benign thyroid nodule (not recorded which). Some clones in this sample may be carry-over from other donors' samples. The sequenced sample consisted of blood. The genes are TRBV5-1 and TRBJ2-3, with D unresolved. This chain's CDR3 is CASSLQDHTDTQYF. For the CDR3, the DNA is TGCGCCAGCAGCTTACAAGATCACACAGATACGCAGTATTTT.